This entry describes one TCR beta chain. Other DNA sequences in the same sample also yield this CDR3. The data originate from a study of blood T cell repertoires in COVID-19. Study overall: T cells, B-cell-depleted T cells, or PBMCs supplied cDNA or gDNA.

Original analysis: Amplification from reference gene primers served as the basis for estimated nucleated cell counts. Libraries were prepared by immunoSEQ multiplex PCR; TCRdb keeps only in-frame clonotypes and omits some of them. The DNA gave D and trimming, while V, J and clone size come from that table. The data hold hundreds of thousands of clones, with 75% to 90% observed a single time. The CDR3 has 14 amino acids. Germline CDR1 is LNHDA and CDR2 is SQIVND (reference sequence). Losses at the gene ends were 7 bases for V and 7 bases for J; bases not matched to a gene: 6. Enrolled through a virtual design, the participants were between roughly 18 and 90 years of age and came from approximately 25 US areas. Allocation to cohorts depended on clinical history reported by the participants.

This receptor was identified in a man between 25 and 39 years old who had recovered from COVID-19. The rearrangement links TRBV19 to TRBJ2-1; 11 positions agree with TRBD2. The specimen sequenced was PBMCs or T cells enriched from blood (not recorded which). CDR3 DNA sequence: TGTGCCAGTACCCTAGCGGGAGGTGATAATGAGCAGTTCTTC. This translates into CASTLAGGDNEQFF.